This is a list of T cell receptor beta chains from one sample in a study of blood T cell repertoires in COVID-19. TCRdb keeps only in-frame clones here, not all; method: immunoSEQ multiplex PCR. The sample records over 250,000 clones, just under 90% being singletons. Sequencing input: PBMCs or T cells enriched from blood (not recorded which). The receptors were sampled from a woman in her fifties or sixties who had recovered from COVID-19. Each CDR3 is given with its conserved first and last residue. A D gene is named only where the DNA matches it firmly. Not every row has a clone size; where given, it reads once, few, many or a size class.

clone size: -; J gene: TRBJ1-1; D gene: TRBD1; V gene: TRBV28; CDR3 DNA: TGTGCCAGCAGTTTACCCATCGACAGGGGTACTGAAGCTTTCTTT; CDR3 protein: CASSLPIDRGTEAFF
clone size: -; J gene: TRBJ2-1; D gene: TRBD2; V gene: TRBV7-9; CDR3 DNA: TGTGCCAGCAGTTCTACTAGCGGGAGTAATGAGCAGTTCTTC; CDR3 protein: CASSSTSGSNEQFF
clone size: once; J gene: TRBJ2-2; D gene: -; V gene: TRBV7-9; CDR3 DNA: TGTGCCAGCAACGTCTTCGGCGGGGAGCTGTTTTTT; CDR3 protein: CASNVFGGELFF
clone size: -; J gene: TRBJ2-3; D gene: TRBD2; V gene: TRBV5-1; CDR3 DNA: TGCGCCAGCAGCTGGGGACTAGCGATAACAGATACGCAGTATTTT; CDR3 protein: CASSWGLAITDTQYF
clone size: -; J gene: TRBJ2-5; D gene: TRBD2; V gene: TRBV29-1; CDR3 DNA: TGCAGCGTTGCGGCGTCGCTAGCGGGGAAAGAGACCCAGTACTTC; CDR3 protein: CSVAASLAGKETQYF
clone size: -; J gene: TRBJ2-2; D gene: -; V gene: TRBV28; CDR3 DNA: TGTGCCAGCAGTTGGGGAGAGCCCACCGGGGAGCTGTTTTTT; CDR3 protein: CASSWGEPTGELFF
clone size: -; J gene: TRBJ1-1; D gene: TRBD1; V gene: TRBV29-1; CDR3 DNA: TGCAGCGTTTCTACAGGGGGGACTGAAGCTTTCTTT; CDR3 protein: CSVSTGGTEAFF
clone size: -; J gene: TRBJ2-5; D gene: TRBD1; V gene: TRBV6-5; CDR3 DNA: TGTGCCAGCAGTTACCTAACAGGGGACGAGACCCAGTACTTC; CDR3 protein: CASSYLTGDETQYF
clone size: -; J gene: TRBJ2-5; D gene: -; V gene: TRBV19; CDR3 DNA: TGTGCCAGTAGTTGGACAGACCAAGAGACCCAGTACTTC; CDR3 protein: CASSWTDQETQYF
clone size: -; J gene: TRBJ2-1; D gene: TRBD1; V gene: TRBV19; CDR3 DNA: TGTGCCAGTAGTTGGGACAGGGGAAGCGAGCAGTTCTTC; CDR3 protein: CASSWDRGSEQFF
clone size: -; J gene: TRBJ1-1; D gene: -; V gene: TRBV25-1; CDR3 DNA: TGTGCAGCGGGGAGAATGAACACTGAAGCTTTCTTT; CDR3 protein: CAAGRMNTEAFF
clone size: -; J gene: TRBJ2-5; D gene: -; V gene: TRBV10-1; CDR3 DNA: TGCGCCAGCAGCCAGGGAGGTCTTGGCGGGACCCAGTACTTC; CDR3 protein: CASSQGGLGGTQYF
clone size: -; J gene: TRBJ2-7; D gene: TRBD1; V gene: TRBV3-1/TRBV3-2; CDR3 DNA: TGTGCCAGCAGCCAAGATTACAGGGGGGATAACGAGCAGTACTTC; CDR3 protein: CASSQDYRGDNEQYF
clone size: -; J gene: TRBJ1-6; D gene: TRBD1; V gene: TRBV28; CDR3 DNA: TGTGCCAGCAGTTCTTCCGGACAGGGGGCACAATCACCCCTCCACTTT; CDR3 protein: CASSSSGQGAQSPLHF
clone size: -; J gene: TRBJ2-1; D gene: TRBD2; V gene: TRBV25-1; CDR3 DNA: TGTGCCAGCAGTTGGACTAGCGGGTTCAACGACAATGAGCAGTTCTTC; CDR3 protein: CASSWTSGFNDNEQFF
clone size: -; J gene: TRBJ1-5; D gene: TRBD1; V gene: TRBV6-5; CDR3 DNA: TGTGCCAGCAGACCTACGACAGGGTCTTTATGGCCCCAGCATTTT; CDR3 protein: CASRPTTGSLWPQHF
clone size: -; J gene: TRBJ1-2; D gene: TRBD1; V gene: TRBV27; CDR3 DNA: TGTGCCAGCAGTGACAGGGGGACCTATGGCTACACCTTC; CDR3 protein: CASSDRGTYGYTF
clone size: -; J gene: TRBJ1-3; D gene: -; V gene: TRBV19; CDR3 DNA: TGTGCCAGTACCTACTTCTCTGGAAACACCATATATTTT; CDR3 protein: CASTYFSGNTIYF
clone size: -; J gene: TRBJ2-1; D gene: TRBD2; V gene: TRBV7-6; CDR3 DNA: TGTGCCAGCAGCCGAGGGGAGGGACTAGCGGTGTCTTTCAATGAGCAGTTCTTC; CDR3 protein: CASSRGEGLAVSFNEQFF
clone size: -; J gene: TRBJ2-7; D gene: -; V gene: TRBV9; CDR3 DNA: TGTGCCAGCAGTATACTGTGGAGCTCCTACGAGCAGTACTTC; CDR3 protein: CASSILWSSYEQYF
clone size: -; J gene: TRBJ2-5; D gene: -; V gene: TRBV27; CDR3 DNA: TGTGCCAGCAGTTACCAGGGGTTAGAGACCCAGTACTTC; CDR3 protein: CASSYQGLETQYF
clone size: -; J gene: TRBJ2-7; D gene: -; V gene: TRBV7-9; CDR3 DNA: TGTGCCAGCAGCTTAGAGCCCCCTCTCTCCTACGAGCAGTACTTC; CDR3 protein: CASSLEPPLSYEQYF